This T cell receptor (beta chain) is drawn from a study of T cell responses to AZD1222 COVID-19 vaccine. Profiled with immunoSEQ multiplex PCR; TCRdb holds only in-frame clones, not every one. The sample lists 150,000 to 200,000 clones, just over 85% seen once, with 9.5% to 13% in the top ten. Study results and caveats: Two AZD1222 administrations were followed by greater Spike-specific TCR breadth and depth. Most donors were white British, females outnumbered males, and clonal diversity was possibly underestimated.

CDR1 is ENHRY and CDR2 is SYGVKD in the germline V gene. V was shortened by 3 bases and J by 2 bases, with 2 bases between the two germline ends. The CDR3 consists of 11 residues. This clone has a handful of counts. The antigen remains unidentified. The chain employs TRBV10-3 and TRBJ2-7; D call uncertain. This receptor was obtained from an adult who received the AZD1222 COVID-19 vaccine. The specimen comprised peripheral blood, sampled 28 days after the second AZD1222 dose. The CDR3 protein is CAISETYEQYF. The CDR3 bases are TGTGCCATCAGTGAAACCTACGAGCAGTACTTC.